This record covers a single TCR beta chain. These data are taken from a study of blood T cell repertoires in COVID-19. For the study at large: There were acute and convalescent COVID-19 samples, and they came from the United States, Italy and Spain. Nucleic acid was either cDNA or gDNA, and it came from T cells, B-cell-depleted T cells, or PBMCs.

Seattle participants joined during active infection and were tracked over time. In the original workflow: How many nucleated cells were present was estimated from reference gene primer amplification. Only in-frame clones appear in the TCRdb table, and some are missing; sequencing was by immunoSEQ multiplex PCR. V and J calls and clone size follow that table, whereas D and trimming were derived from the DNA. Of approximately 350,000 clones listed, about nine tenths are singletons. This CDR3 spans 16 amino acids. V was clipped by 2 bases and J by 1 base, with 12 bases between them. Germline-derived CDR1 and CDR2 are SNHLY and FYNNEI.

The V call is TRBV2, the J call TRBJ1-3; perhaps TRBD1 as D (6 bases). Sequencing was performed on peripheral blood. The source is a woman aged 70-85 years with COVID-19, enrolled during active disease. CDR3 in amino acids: CASSEWGQGSGNTIYF. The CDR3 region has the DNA TGTGCCAGCAGTGAATGGGGGCAGGGGTCTGGAAACACCATATATTTT.